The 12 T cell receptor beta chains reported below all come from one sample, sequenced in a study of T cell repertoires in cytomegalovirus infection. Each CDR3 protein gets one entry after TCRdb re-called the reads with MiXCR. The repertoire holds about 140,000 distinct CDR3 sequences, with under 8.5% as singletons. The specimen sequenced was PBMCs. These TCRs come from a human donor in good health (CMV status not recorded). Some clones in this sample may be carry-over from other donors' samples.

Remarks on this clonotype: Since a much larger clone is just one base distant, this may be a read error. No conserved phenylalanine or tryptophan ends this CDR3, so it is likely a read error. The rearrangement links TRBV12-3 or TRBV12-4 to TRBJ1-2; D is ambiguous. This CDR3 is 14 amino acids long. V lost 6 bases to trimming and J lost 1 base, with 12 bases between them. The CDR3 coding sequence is TGTGCCAGCAGCCCCTTGGGCCTTAACTATGGCTACACCTTA. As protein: CASSPLGLNYGYTL.

The CDR3 loop is CASSQAGGLGGEQFF. The CDR3 DNA sequence: TGTGCCAGCAGCCAAGCTGGCGGGCTGGGGGGCGAGCAGTTCTTC. This chain links TRBV14 with TRBJ2-1; D tentatively reads TRBD1 or TRBD2 (6 bases each). This CDR3 spans 15 amino acids. Trimming shortened V by 1 base and J by 10 bases, and 17 bases separated the two germline ends. CDR1 is SGHDN, CDR2 FVKESK, per germline.

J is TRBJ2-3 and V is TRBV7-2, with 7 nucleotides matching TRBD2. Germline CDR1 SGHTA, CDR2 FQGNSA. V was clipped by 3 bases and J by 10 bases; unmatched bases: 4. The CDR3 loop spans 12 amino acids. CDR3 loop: CASSFASGAQYF. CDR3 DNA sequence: TGTGCCAGCAGCTTCGCTAGCGGTGCGCAGTATTTT.

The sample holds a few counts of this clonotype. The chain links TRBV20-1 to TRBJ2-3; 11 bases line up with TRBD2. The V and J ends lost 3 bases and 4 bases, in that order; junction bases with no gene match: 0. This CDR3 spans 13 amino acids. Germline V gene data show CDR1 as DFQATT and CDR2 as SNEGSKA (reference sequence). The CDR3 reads CSARTSGADTQYF. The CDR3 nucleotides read TGCAGTGCTAGGACTAGCGGGGCAGATACGCAGTATTTT.

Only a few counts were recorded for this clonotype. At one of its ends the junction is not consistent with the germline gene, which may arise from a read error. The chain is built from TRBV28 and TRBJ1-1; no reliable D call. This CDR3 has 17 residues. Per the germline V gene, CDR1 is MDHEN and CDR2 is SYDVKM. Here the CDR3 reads CASTYLGWGGWNAEAFF. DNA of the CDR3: TGTGCCAGCACCTACTTAGGGTGGGGAGGATGGAACGCTGAAGCTTTCTTT.

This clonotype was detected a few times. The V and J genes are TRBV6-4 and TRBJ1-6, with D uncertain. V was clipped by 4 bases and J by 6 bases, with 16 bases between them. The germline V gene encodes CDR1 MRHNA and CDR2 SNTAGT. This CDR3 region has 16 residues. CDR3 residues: CASSVLPRQFNSPLHF. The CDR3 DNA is TGTGCCAGCAGTGTTCTGCCGAGACAATTTAATTCACCCCTCCACTTT.

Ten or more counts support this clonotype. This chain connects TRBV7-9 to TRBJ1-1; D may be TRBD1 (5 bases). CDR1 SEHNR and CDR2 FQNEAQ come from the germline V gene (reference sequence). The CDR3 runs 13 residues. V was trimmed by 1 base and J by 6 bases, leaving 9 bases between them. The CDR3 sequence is CASSLGTGSEAFF. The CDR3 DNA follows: TGTGCCAGCAGCTTAGGAACAGGCTCTGAAGCTTTCTTT.

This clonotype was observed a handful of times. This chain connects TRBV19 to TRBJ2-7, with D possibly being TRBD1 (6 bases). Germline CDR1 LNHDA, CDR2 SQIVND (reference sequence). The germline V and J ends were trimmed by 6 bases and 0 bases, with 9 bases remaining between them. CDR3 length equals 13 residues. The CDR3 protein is CASSQQGSYEQYF. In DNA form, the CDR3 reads TGTGCCAGTAGCCAACAGGGCTCCTACGAGCAGTACTTC.

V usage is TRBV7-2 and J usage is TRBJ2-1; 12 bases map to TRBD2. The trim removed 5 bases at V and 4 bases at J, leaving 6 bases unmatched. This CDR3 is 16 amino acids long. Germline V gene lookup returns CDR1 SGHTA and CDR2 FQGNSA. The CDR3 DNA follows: TGTGCCAGCAGCCCCCTAGCGGGGGGGAAATACAATGAGCAGTTCTTC. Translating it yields CASSPLAGGKYNEQFF.

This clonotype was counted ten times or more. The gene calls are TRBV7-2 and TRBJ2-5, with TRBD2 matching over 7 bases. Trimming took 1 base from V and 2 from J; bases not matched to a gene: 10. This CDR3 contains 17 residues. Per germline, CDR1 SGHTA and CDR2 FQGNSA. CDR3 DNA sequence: TGTGCCAGCAGCTTAGGTCCCGGGTCTAGCGGACAAGAGACCCAGTACTTC. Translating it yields CASSLGPGSSGQETQYF.

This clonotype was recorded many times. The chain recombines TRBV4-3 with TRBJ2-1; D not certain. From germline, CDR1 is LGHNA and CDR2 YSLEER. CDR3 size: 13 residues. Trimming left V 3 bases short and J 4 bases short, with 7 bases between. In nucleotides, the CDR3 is TGCGCCAGCAGCCAGACCGAGTACAATGAGCAGTTCTTC. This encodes CASSQTEYNEQFF.

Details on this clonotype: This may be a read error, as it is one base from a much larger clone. The CDR3 DNA sequence: TGTGCCTCACCCCAAGGACGCACAGATACGCAGTATTTT. Protein product: CASPQGRTDTQYF. This chain connects TRBV7-8 to TRBJ2-3; D is unresolved. The germline V and J ends were trimmed by 11 bases and 1 base, with 13 bases remaining between them. The CDR3 is 13 amino acids. The germline CDR1 and CDR2 sequences are SGHVS and FQNEAQ.